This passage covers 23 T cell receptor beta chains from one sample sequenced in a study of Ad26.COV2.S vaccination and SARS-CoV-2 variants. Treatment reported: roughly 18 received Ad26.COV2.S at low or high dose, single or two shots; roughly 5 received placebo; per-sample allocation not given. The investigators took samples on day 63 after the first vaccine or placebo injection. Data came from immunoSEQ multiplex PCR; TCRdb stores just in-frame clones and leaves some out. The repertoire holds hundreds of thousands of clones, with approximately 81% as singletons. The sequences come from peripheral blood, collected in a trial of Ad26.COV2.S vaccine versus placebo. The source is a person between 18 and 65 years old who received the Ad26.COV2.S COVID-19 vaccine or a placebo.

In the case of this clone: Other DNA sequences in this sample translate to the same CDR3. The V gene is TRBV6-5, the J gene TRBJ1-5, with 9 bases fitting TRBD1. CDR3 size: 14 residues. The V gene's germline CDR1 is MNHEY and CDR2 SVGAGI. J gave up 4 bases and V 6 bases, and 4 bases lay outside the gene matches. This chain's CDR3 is CASRAGTGNQPQHF. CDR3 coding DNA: TGTGCCAGCAGAGCCGGGACAGGGAATCAGCCCCAGCATTTT.

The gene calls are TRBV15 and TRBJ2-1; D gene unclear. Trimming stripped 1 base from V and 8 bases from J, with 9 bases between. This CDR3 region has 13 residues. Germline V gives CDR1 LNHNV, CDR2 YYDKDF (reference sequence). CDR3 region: CATSRGPPDEQFF. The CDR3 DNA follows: TGTGCCACCAGCAGAGGACCACCTGATGAGCAGTTCTTC.

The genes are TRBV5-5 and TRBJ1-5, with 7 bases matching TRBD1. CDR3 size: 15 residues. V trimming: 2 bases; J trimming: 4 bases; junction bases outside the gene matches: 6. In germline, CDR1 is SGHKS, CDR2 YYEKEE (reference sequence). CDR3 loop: CASSFEQGGNQPQHF. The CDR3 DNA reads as TGTGCCAGCAGCTTCGAGCAGGGGGGGAATCAGCCCCAGCATTTT.

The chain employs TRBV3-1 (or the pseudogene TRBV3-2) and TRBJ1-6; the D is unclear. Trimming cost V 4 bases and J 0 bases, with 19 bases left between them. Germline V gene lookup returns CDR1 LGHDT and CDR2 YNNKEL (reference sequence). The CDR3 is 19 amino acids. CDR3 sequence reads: CASSRAGTPGSSYNSPLHF. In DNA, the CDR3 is TGTGCCAGCAGCCGTGCCGGCACTCCTGGTAGCTCCTATAATTCACCCCTCCACTTT.

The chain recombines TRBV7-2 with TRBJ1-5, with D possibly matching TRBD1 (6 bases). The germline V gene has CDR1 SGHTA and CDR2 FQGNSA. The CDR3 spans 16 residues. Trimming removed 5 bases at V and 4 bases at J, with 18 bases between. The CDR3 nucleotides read TGTGCCAGCAGCCTTTCAGGGGATGGGTGGAATCAGCCCCAGCATTTT. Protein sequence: CASSLSGDGWNQPQHF.

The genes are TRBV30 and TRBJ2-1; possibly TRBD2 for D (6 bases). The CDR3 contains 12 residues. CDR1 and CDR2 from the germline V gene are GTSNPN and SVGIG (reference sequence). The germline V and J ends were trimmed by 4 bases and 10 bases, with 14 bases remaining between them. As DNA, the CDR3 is TGTGCCTGGACTCGCGGGGTAGGAGAGCAGTTCTTC. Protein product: CAWTRGVGEQFF.

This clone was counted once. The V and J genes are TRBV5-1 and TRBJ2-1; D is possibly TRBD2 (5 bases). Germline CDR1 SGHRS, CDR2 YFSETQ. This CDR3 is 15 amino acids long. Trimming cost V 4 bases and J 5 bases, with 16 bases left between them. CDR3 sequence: CASSLDPGVHNEQFF. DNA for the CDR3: TGCGCCAGCAGCCTCGACCCCGGGGTGCACAATGAGCAGTTCTTC.

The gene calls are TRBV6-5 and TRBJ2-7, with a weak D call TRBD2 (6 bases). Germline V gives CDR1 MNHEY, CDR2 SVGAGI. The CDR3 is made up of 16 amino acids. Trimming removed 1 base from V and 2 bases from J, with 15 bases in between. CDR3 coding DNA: TGTGCCAGCAGTTACTTACCGGGACTGACCACCTACGAGCAGTACTTC. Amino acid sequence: CASSYLPGLTTYEQYF.

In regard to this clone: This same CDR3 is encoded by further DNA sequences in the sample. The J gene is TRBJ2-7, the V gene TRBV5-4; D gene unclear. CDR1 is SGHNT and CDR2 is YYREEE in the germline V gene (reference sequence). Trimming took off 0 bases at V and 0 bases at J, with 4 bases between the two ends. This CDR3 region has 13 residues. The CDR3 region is CASSLASSYEQYF. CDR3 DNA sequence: TGTGCCAGCAGCTTGGCGAGCTCCTACGAGCAGTACTTC.

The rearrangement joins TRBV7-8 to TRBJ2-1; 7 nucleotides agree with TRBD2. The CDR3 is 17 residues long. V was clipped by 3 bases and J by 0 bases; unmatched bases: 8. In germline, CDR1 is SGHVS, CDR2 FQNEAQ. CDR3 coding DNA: TGTGCCAGCAGCTTGGACGCGAGCGGGACCTCCTACAATGAGCAGTTCTTC. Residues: CASSLDASGTSYNEQFF.

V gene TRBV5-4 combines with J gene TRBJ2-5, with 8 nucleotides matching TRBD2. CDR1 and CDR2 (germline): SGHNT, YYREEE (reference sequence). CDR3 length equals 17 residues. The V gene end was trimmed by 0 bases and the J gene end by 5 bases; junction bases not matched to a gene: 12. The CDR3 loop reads CASSLAGGSGALETQYF. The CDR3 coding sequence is TGTGCCAGCAGCTTGGCCGGCGGTAGCGGGGCTCTTGAGACCCAGTACTTC.

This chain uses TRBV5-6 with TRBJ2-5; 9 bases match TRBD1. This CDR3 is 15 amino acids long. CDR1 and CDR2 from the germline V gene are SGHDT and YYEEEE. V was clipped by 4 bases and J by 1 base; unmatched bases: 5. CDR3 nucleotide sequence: TGTGCCAGCAGCGAACAGGGGGCCGGCCAAGAGACCCAGTACTTC. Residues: CASSEQGAGQETQYF.

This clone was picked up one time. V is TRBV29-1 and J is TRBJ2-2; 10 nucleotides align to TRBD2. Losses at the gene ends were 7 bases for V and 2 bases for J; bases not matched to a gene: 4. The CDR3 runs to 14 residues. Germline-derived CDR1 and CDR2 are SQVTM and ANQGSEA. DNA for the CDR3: TGCAGCGCCCGACTAGCGGGCAACACCGGGGAGCTGTTTTTT. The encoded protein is CSARLAGNTGELFF.

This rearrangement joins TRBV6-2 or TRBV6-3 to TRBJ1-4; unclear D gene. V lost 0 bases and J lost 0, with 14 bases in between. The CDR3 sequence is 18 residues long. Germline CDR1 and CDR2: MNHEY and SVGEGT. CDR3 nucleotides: TGTGCCAGCAGTTACTCGGGCGCGGCGTCTGCAACTAATGAAAAACTGTTTTTT. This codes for CASSYSGAASATNEKLFF.

The CDR3 DNA sequence: TGTGCCAGCAGTCCTCCCAAGGAGACCCAGTACTTC. It codes for CASSPPKETQYF. The chain employs TRBV28 and TRBJ2-5, with unresolved D. With 5 bases removed from V and 5 bases from J, the gap between germline ends came to 9 bases. From germline, CDR1 is MDHEN and CDR2 SYDVKM. CDR3 length equals 12 residues.

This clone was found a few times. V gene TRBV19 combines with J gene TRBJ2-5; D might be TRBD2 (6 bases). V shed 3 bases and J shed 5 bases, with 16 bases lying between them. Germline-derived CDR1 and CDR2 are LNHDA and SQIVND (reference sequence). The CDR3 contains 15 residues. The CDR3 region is CASSIAGRVRETQYF. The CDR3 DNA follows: TGTGCCAGTAGTATCGCGGGGCGAGTCCGGGAGACCCAGTACTTC.

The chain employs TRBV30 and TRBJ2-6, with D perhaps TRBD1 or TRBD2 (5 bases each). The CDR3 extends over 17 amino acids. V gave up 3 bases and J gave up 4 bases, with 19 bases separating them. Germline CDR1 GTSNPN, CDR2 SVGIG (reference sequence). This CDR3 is CAWRTKGTASGANVLTF. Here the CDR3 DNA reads TGTGCCTGGAGAACTAAAGGGACCGCTTCAGGGGCCAACGTCCTGACTTTC.

The CDR3 region is CASSRYGPNTEAFF. As DNA, the CDR3 is TGTGCCAGCAGCCGCTACGGGCCGAACACTGAAGCTTTCTTT. The V call is TRBV5-8, the J call TRBJ1-1; D remains ambiguous. The CDR3 runs to 14 residues. Germline V gene data show CDR1 as SGHTS and CDR2 as YDEGEE. Trimming took 4 bases from V and 1 from J, leaving 11 bases between them.

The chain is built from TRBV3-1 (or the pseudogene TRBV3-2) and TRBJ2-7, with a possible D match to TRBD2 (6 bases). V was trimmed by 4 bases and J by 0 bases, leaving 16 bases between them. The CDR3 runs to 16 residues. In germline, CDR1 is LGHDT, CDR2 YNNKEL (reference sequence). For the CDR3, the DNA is TGTGCCAGCAGCCTGGGGGGACTGTCCCTCTCCTACGAGCAGTACTTC. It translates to CASSLGGLSLSYEQYF.

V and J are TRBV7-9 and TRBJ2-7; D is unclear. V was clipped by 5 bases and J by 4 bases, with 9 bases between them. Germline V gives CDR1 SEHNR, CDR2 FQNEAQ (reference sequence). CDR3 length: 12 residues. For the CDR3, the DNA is TGTGCCAGCAGCAGAGACGGGTACGAGCAGTACTTC. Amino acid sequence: CASSRDGYEQYF. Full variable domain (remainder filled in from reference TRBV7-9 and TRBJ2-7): DTGVSQNPRHKITKRGQNVTFRCDPISEHNRLYWYRQTLGQGPEFLTYFQNEAQLEKSRLLSDRFSAERPKGSFSTLEIQRTEQGDSAMYLCASSRDGYEQYFGPGTRLTVT.

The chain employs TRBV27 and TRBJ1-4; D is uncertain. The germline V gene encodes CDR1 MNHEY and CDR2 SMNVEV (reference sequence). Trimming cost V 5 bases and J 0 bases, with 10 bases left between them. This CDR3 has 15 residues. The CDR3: CASSENSATNEKLFF. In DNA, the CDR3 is TGTGCCAGCAGTGAAAACAGTGCAACTAATGAAAAACTGTTTTTT.

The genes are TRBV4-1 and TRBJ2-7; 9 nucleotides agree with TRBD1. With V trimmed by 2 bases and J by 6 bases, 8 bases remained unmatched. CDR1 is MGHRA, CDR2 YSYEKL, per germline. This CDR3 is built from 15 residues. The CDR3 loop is CASSQSPGQGFEQYF. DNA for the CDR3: TGCGCCAGCAGCCAATCGCCGGGACAGGGCTTCGAGCAGTACTTC.

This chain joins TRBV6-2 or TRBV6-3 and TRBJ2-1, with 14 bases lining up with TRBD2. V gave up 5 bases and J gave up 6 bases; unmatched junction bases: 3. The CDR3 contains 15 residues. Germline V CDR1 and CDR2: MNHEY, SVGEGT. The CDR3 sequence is CASSRGLAGVNEQFF. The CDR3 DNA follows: TGTGCCAGCAGTCGGGGACTAGCGGGGGTCAATGAGCAGTTCTTC.